Included here is one T cell receptor (beta chain) sequence, with context. The target antigen is unknown. The sample originates from a study of cytomegalovirus exposure and HLA in healthy donors. Across the study: Across 350 to 500 genotyped donors, about 80% landed in the Caucasian-associated ancestry cluster.

Findings and caveats of the study: The likely explanation for a cluster of highly shared sequence variants was sequencing artifact.

V gave up 5 bases and J gave up 1 base, with 14 bases separating them. CDR1 is LNHDA and CDR2 is SQIVND in the germline V gene (reference sequence). The CDR3 loop spans 15 amino acids. The PCR employed 60 Vbeta primers together with 13 Jbeta primers. Profiling relied on immunoSEQ multiplex PCR, and the TCRdb table lists in-frame clones only, not all of them. The data hold around 90,000 clones, with roughly two thirds observed a single time. Sequencing input: PBMCs. This sequence was found in a human donor in good health. The chain recombines TRBV19 with TRBJ2-5; TRBD2 is a possible D gene (6 bases). CDR3 DNA sequence: TGTGCCAGTAGTTCCCCCGGCGGGGTCCAAGAGACCCAGTACTTC. It specifies CASSSPGGVQETQYF.